Below are 13 T cell receptor beta chains sequenced from a single sample in a study of OX40 agonist ivuxolimab in advanced cancers. This table comes from immunoSEQ multiplex PCR, and its TCRdb copy is limited to in-frame clones, with some not included. The data contain approximately 61,000 clones, roughly 80% of them singletons. This specimen consisted of CD4+ or CD8+ T cells sorted from blood, obtained in a trial of the OX40 agonist ivuxolimab. The receptors come from an adult with an advanced solid tumor such as melanoma, head and neck, liver or kidney cancer.

In its sample, this clone was seen a few times. The chain employs TRBV5-1 and TRBJ1-1; D is perhaps TRBD1 (5 bases). V lost 4 bases and J 5 bases, leaving 9 bases between the germline ends. Germline V gene sequence: CDR1 SGHRS, CDR2 YFSETQ. This CDR3 spans 12 amino acids. The chain's CDR3 is CASSEGSTEAFF. In DNA, the CDR3 is TGCGCCAGCAGCGAGGGGAGTACTGAAGCTTTCTTT.

Details on this clone: In the same sample, other DNA sequences code for this CDR3. V and J are TRBV19 and TRBJ1-1, with TRBD1 identical over 8 bases. Germline lookup yields CDR1 LNHDA and CDR2 SQIVND (reference sequence). Trimming removed 6 bases from V and 5 bases from J; junction bases left unmatched: 11. The CDR3 has 15 residues. CDR3 sequence (DNA): TGTGCCAGTAGCACAAGCGACAGGGGAGATACTGAAGCTTTCTTT. It encodes CASSTSDRGDTEAFF.

The rearrangement links TRBV28 to TRBJ1-5; 7 bases agree with TRBD1. Germline trimming cut 6 bases from V and 7 bases from J; bases unmatched to any gene: 12. Germline loops: CDR1 MDHEN, CDR2 SYDVKM. CDR3 length equals 15 residues. CDR3 DNA sequence: TGTGCCAGCAGCATGGGAGGGGGCGCGGGACAGCCCCAGCATTTT. Protein product: CASSMGGGAGQPQHF.

This chain links TRBV18 with TRBJ1-4; no clear D. Trimming took off 3 bases at V and 0 bases at J, with 8 bases between the two ends. The CDR3 is made up of 15 amino acids. Per germline, CDR1 KGHSH and CDR2 LQKENI. CDR3: CASSPRPATNEKLFF. CDR3 in DNA: TGTGCCAGCTCACCCCGGCCTGCAACTAATGAAAAACTGTTTTTT.

This chain connects TRBV2 to TRBJ2-3, with TRBD2 matching 13 bases. The trim removed 7 bases at V and 6 bases at J, leaving 10 bases unmatched. This CDR3 comprises 16 residues. Germline V gene sequence: CDR1 SNHLY, CDR2 FYNNEI. The DNA of the CDR3 is TGTGCCAGCAAATTAGGACTAGCGGGAGTATTTGATACGCAGTATTTT. Amino acid sequence: CASKLGLAGVFDTQYF.

The chain joins TRBV21-1 to TRBJ1-2; the table's D call, TRBD1, was not checked against the DNA. TRBV21-1 is an annotated pseudogene. This CDR3 is 18 amino acids long. In DNA, the CDR3 is TGTGCCAGCAGCAAAGTGAGGGGCAGGGGGTCCACAAACTATGGCTACACCTTC. The encoded protein is CASSKVRGRGSTNYGYTF.

The V gene is TRBV7-7, the J gene TRBJ2-5; weak D call: TRBD1 (5 bases). Trimming left V 5 bases short and J 1 base short, with 14 bases between. The CDR3 consists of 15 residues. Germline V gene sequence: CDR1 SSHAT, CDR2 FNYEAQ (reference sequence). The CDR3 spells CASSTGQGPQETQYF. The CDR3 DNA sequence: TGTGCCAGCAGCACGGGCCAGGGTCCCCAAGAGACCCAGTACTTC. The whole variable domain, filled in from reference TRBV7-7 and TRBJ2-5, reads GAGVSQSPRYKVTKRGQDVTLRCDPISSHATLYWYQQALGQGPEFLTYFNYEAQPDKSGLPSDRFSAERPEGSISTLTIQRTEQRDSAMYRCASSTGQGPQETQYFGPGTRLLVL.

V and J are TRBV15 and TRBJ2-7; 9 nucleotides agree with TRBD2. Germline V gives CDR1 LNHNV, CDR2 YYDKDF (reference sequence). The CDR3 is made up of 15 amino acids. Trimming at V came to 1 base and at J to 6 bases, leaving 7 bases not matched to a gene. CDR3 in DNA: TGTGCCACCAGCAGAGGTAATAGCGGGAGTGGCGAGCAGTACGTC. Translation gives CATSRGNSGSGEQYV.

The chain has TRBV6-1 and TRBJ2-7; 7 bases are shared with TRBD2. Germline V gives CDR1 MNHNS, CDR2 SASEGT. CDR3 length: 14 amino acids. J lost 2 bases, V lost 6 bases, and 7 bases had no gene match. For the CDR3, the DNA is TGTGCCAGCAGAAGGCTAGCGGCCCCCTACGAGCAGTACTTC. Its protein product is CASRRLAAPYEQYF.

The genes are TRBV7-6 and TRBJ2-3; D is perhaps TRBD2 (7 bases). CDR1 is SGHVS, CDR2 FNYEAQ, per germline. V shed 3 bases and J shed 2 bases, with 15 bases lying between them. The CDR3 extends over 16 amino acids. In nucleotides, the CDR3 is TGTGCCAGCAGCTTGGGGGGGCTTTGGGACACAGATACGCAGTATTTT. Translating it yields CASSLGGLWDTDTQYF.

CDR3 sequence reads: CASLGDSYEQYF. The CDR3 nucleotides are TGTGCCAGCCTAGGGGATTCCTACGAGCAGTACTTC. The chain is built from TRBV6-6 and TRBJ2-7; the D gene is possibly TRBD1 (5 bases). This CDR3 region has 12 residues. Per germline, CDR1 MNHNY and CDR2 SVGAGI (reference sequence). The V end lost 8 bases, the J end lost 1 base, and 9 bases lay between the germline ends.

J is TRBJ1-5 and V is TRBV30; D ambiguous. V dropped 0 bases and J dropped 7 bases, with 10 bases sitting between them. The V gene's germline CDR1 is GTSNPN and CDR2 SVGIG (reference sequence). This CDR3 comprises 13 residues. The CDR3 nucleotides are TGTGCCTGGAGTGTTTCCATAGGGCAGCCCCAGCATTTT. Translating it yields CAWSVSIGQPQHF.

V is TRBV15 and J is TRBJ2-5; 8 nucleotides align to TRBD2. The CDR3 has 17 amino acids. After removal of 0 bases from V and 7 bases from J, the junction contained 13 bases not matched to a gene. Germline-derived CDR1 and CDR2 are LNHNV and YYDKDF (reference sequence). Here the CDR3 DNA reads TGTGCCACCAGCAGAGATCCTTCCCCAGCGGGAGTGGTGACCCAGTACTTC. It translates to CATSRDPSPAGVVTQYF.